This T cell receptor (beta chain) is from a study of human T cells and chemical hapten exposure. Study-wide context: Patients received weekly diphenylcyclopropenone doses to the scalp throughout the approximately 24-week study. Upper-back patches of 0.01% DPC were read at 6 days. Patients, predominantly female, presented with alopecia areata, totalis or universalis.

As for time point: patch test 2, 6 weeks after DPC sensitization. Sample treatment: therapeutic diphenylcyclopropenone sensitization with weekly scalp DPC. TCRdb independently ran MiXCR on the RACE reads; one entry per CDR3 protein. The data hold about 84,000 distinct CDR3 sequences, with under 11% observed a single time. This CDR3 comprises 15 residues. The V gene lost 1 base and the J gene lost 2 bases, with 11 bases spanning the gap. Germline values: CDR1 LGHNA, CDR2 YSLEER. This clonotype came up many times. The chain combines TRBV4-3 with TRBJ1-1; D possibly corresponds to TRBD1 (5 bases). The material sequenced was whole blood, taken in connection with sensitization to the hapten diphenylcyclopropenone (DPC). The receptor comes from a woman aged 45-59 years with alopecia areata. Some clones in this sample may be carry-over from other donors' samples. The DNA for the CDR3 is TGCGCCAGCAGCCAAGGAATCGGGGCTAACACTGAAGCTTTCTTT. The encoded protein is CASSQGIGANTEAFF.